The 15 T cell receptor beta chains listed next were all sequenced from one sample in a study of T cells after yellow fever vaccination. MiXCR, run by TCRdb on the 5' RACE reads, gives a single entry per CDR3 protein. The sample yields roughly 50,000 distinct CDR3 sequences, 7% to 8.5% seen once. The sequencing here drew on CD8+ T cells sorted from PBMCs, taken less than 16 days after the first yellow fever vaccination. The receptor set was obtained from a man aged 18-30 years who received the YFV17D yellow fever vaccine.

This clonotype was detected ten times or more. The V call is TRBV12-3 or TRBV12-4, the J call TRBJ1-2; no firm D call. The CDR3 covers 17 residues. Deletions cut 7 bases from V and 4 bases from J, with 25 bases between. The chain's CDR3 is CASTHRGPPERVYGYTF. The CDR3 DNA reads TGTGCCAGCACTCATCGAGGCCCCCCGGAGAGAGTCTATGGCTACACCTTC.

This clonotype was recorded a few times. The CDR3 here is CASSQAGLGSYEQYF. The CDR3 DNA sequence: TGCGCCAGCAGCCAGGCGGGACTAGGGTCCTACGAGCAGTACTTC. The chain employs TRBV4-1 and TRBJ2-7; 8 nucleotides line up with TRBD2. This CDR3 has 15 residues. Germline CDR1 reads MGHRA; CDR2 reads YSYEKL. Trimming at V came to 3 bases and at J to 1 base, leaving 5 bases not matched to a gene.

This clonotype was counted ten times or more. The chain joins TRBV6-1 to TRBJ1-2; D gene unclear. Trimming removed 3 bases at V and 5 bases at J, with 7 bases between. CDR1 and CDR2 (germline): MNHNS, SASEGT. The CDR3 spans 12 residues. The CDR3 DNA reads as TGTGCCAGCAGTGACGGGGAGTATGGCTACACCTTC. This sequence encodes CASSDGEYGYTF.

This clonotype occurred many times. This sequence joins TRBV20-1 and TRBJ2-7; the D is unclear. The CDR3 consists of 16 residues. Germline CDR1 and CDR2: DFQATT and SNEGSKA (reference sequence). The V end lost 5 bases, the J end lost 0 bases, and 20 bases lay between the germline ends. The CDR3 sequence: CSAQPDPPSGSYEQYF. CDR3 in DNA: TGCAGTGCTCAACCTGACCCCCCTTCAGGCTCCTACGAGCAGTACTTC.

This clonotype was counted at least ten times. The chain recombines TRBV15 with TRBJ2-6, with D possibly matching TRBD1 (5 bases). Trimming stripped 8 bases from V and 3 bases from J, with 14 bases between. Germline V lookup: CDR1 LNHNV, CDR2 YYDKDF (reference sequence). The CDR3 runs to 15 residues. This CDR3 is CATLDSVFGANVLTF. In nucleotides, the CDR3 is TGTGCCACCCTAGACAGTGTCTTTGGGGCCAACGTCCTGACTTTC.

The table lists this clonotype with a few counts. The gene calls are TRBV20-1 and TRBJ2-2; D not certain. From germline, CDR1 is DFQATT and CDR2 SNEGSKA (reference sequence). V lost 6 bases and J 0 bases, leaving 11 bases between the germline ends. The CDR3 runs to 14 residues. CDR3 nucleotide sequence: TGCAGTGCGACCGACTTAACGAACACCGGGGAGCTGTTTTTT. The encoded protein is CSATDLTNTGELFF.

This clonotype was counted at least ten times. The chain is built from TRBV20-1 and TRBJ2-5; 7 bases are shared with TRBD2. Germline CDR1 is DFQATT and CDR2 is SNEGSKA (reference sequence). J lost 0 bases, V lost 3 bases, and 1 base had no gene match. The CDR3 spans 13 residues. The CDR3 spells CSASGGNQETQYF. In DNA form, the CDR3 reads TGCAGTGCTAGCGGGGGGAACCAAGAGACCCAGTACTTC.

This clonotype was found many times. This sequence joins TRBV7-4 and TRBJ1-3; TRBD1 matches at 7 bases. V was clipped by 3 bases and J by 0 bases; unmatched bases: 20. Germline V lookup: CDR1 SGHVT, CDR2 SQSDAQ. The CDR3 is 21 amino acids. The CDR3 nucleotides are TGTGCCAGCAGCTTCCCCATAGGACAGGTTCATCCGAAAAGCTCTGGAAACACCATATATTTT. Protein: CASSFPIGQVHPKSSGNTIYF.

This clonotype was seen more than once but under ten times. The rearrangement joins TRBV19 to TRBJ2-1; 7 nucleotides match TRBD1. CDR1 LNHDA and CDR2 SQIVND come from the germline V gene (reference sequence). The CDR3 spans 18 residues. With 0 bases clipped from V and 3 bases from J, the junction kept 11 bases outside the gene matches. The chain's CDR3 is CASSIDYAGTVRYNEQFF. CDR3 DNA: TGTGCCAGTAGTATAGACTACGCCGGGACAGTCCGCTACAATGAGCAGTTCTTC.

This clonotype was picked up many times. V usage is TRBV11-2 and J usage is TRBJ2-3, with 14 bases fitting TRBD2. The V gene's germline CDR1 is SGHAT and CDR2 FQNNGV. The V and J ends lost 3 bases and 2 bases, in that order; junction bases with no gene match: 7. This CDR3 has 18 amino acids. The CDR3 protein is CASSLVLGLAGVTDTQYF. CDR3 nucleotide sequence: TGTGCCAGCAGCTTGGTTCTGGGACTAGCGGGGGTCACAGATACGCAGTATTTT.

This clonotype showed up many times. The V and J genes are TRBV12-3 or TRBV12-4 and TRBJ2-5; D not certain. V lost 3 bases and J 5 bases, leaving 16 bases between the germline ends. The CDR3 has 15 residues. CDR3 nucleotides: TGTGCCAGCAGTTTGGGTTCAATGGGGTGGGAGACCCAGTACTTC. Encoded protein: CASSLGSMGWETQYF.

This clonotype was counted ten times or more. The chain has TRBV4-3 and TRBJ2-1; 9 nucleotides match TRBD1. The germline CDR1 and CDR2 sequences are LGHNA and YSLEER. V shed 0 bases, J shed 3 bases, and the junction held 3 bases outside the gene matches. This CDR3 is built from 16 residues. The DNA for the CDR3 is TGCGCCAGCAGCCAAGATTGGACAGGGGTCTACAATGAGCAGTTCTTC. Amino acids: CASSQDWTGVYNEQFF.

A remark on this clonotype: A much larger clone differs from this one at a single base, so this may be a read error. V gene TRBV5-1 combines with J gene TRBJ2-1; no firm D call. The CDR3 has 17 residues. Germline V gene data show CDR1 as SGHRS and CDR2 as YFSETQ. Deletions cut 4 bases from V and 6 bases from J, with 23 bases between. In DNA form, the CDR3 reads TGCGCCAGCAGCCCGCTTACTCCAACAGACCGCATCAATGAGCAGTTCTTC. It specifies CASSPLTPTDRINEQFF.

This clonotype was detected many times. The chain employs TRBV12-3 or TRBV12-4 and TRBJ2-3; 10 bases are a match to TRBD1. V lost 6 bases and J lost 4; bases outside the gene matches: 7. CDR3 size: 15 residues. In nucleotides, the CDR3 is TGTGCCAGCAGCCTGACAGGGGGCCTTGCAGATACGCAGTATTTT. Its protein product is CASSLTGGLADTQYF.

This clonotype turned up a few times. The J gene is TRBJ2-1, the V gene TRBV3-1; TRBD2 agrees at 9 bases. With 4 bases clipped from V and 4 bases from J, the junction kept 11 bases outside the gene matches. The CDR3 sequence is 17 residues long. Germline loops: CDR1 LGHDT, CDR2 YNNKEL (reference sequence). The CDR3 DNA is TGTGCCAGCAGCCCCCGGGGAGCGGGGGGCCCTTACAATGAGCAGTTCTTC. It is translated as CASSPRGAGGPYNEQFF.